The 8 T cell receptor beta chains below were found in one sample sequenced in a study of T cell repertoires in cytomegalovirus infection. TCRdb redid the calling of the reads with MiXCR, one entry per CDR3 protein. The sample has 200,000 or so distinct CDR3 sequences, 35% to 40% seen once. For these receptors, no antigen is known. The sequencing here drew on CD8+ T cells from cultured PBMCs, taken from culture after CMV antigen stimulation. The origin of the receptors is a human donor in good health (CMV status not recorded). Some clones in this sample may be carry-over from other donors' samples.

The CDR3: CASSLGEDLTMAKNIQYF. In nucleotides, the CDR3 is TGTGCCAGCAGCTTAGGGGAAGACCTCACTATGGCCAAAAACATTCAGTACTTC. J is TRBJ2-4 and V is TRBV7-6; D unresolved. This CDR3 spans 18 amino acids. Between the trimmed V and J ends, which lost 1 base and 1 base, there was a span of 17 bases. Germline V gene lookup returns CDR1 SGHVS and CDR2 FNYEAQ.

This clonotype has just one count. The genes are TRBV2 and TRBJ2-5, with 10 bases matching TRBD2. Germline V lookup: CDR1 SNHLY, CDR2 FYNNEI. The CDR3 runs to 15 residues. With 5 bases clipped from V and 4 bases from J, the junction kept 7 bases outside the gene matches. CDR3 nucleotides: TGTGCCAGCAGTAACCCTAGCGGGAGAAGAGAGACCCAGTACTTC. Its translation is CASSNPSGRRETQYF.

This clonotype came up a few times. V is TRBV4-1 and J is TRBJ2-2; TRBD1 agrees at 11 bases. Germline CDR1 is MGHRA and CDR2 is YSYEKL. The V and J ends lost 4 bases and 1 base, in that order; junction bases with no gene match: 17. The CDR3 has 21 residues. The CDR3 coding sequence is TGCGCCAGCAGCCGACAAAGGGACAGGGGGATGACTAGCGGGAACACCGGGGAGCTGTTTTTT. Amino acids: CASSRQRDRGMTSGNTGELFF.

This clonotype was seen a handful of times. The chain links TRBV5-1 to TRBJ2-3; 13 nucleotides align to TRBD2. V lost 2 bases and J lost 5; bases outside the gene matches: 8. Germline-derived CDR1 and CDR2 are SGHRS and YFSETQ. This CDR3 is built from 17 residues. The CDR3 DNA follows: TGCGCCAGCAGCTTCACTGGACTAGCGGGAGCCATAGATACGCAGTATTTT. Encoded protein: CASSFTGLAGAIDTQYF.

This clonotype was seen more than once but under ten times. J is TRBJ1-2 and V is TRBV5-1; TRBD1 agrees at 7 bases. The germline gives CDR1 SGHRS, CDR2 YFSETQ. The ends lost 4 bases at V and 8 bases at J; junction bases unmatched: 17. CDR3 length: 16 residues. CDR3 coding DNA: TGCGCCAGCAGCCGTTCCCTCGGGACAGCGGCTGAGGGCTACACCTTC. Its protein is CASSRSLGTAAEGYTF.

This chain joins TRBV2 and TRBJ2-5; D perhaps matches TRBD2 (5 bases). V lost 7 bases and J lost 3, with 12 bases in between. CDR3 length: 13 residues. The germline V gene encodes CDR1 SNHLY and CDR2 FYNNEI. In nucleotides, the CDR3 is TGTGCCAGCACCAGGACTGGGGAAGAGACCCAGTACTTC. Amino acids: CASTRTGEETQYF.

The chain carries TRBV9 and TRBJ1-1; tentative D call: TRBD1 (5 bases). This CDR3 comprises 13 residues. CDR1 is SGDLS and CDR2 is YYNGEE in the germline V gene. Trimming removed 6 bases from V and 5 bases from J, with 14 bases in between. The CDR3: CASTRGGGTEAFF. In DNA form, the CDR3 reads TGTGCCAGCACCCGGGGGGGAGGGACTGAAGCTTTCTTT.

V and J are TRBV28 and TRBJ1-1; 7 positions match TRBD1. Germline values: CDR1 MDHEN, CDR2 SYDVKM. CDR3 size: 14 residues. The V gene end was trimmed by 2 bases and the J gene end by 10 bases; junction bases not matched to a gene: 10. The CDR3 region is CASSLQGGFFRAFF. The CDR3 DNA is TGTGCCAGCAGTTTACAGGGGGGCTTCTTCCGAGCTTTCTTT.